The 16 T cell receptor beta chains in this list originate from one sample, sequenced in a study of cytomegalovirus exposure and HLA in healthy donors. Use of 60 Vbeta and 13 Jbeta primers characterized the PCR. Only in-frame clones appear in the TCRdb table, and some are missing; sequencing was by immunoSEQ multiplex PCR. The sample contains approximately 260,000 clones, around 90% of which appear only once. The source material was PBMCs. The source of these receptors is a girl between 2 and 10 years old in good health and CMV-seronegative.

The rearrangement links TRBV5-6 to TRBJ2-1, with 7 bases fitting TRBD2. CDR1 SGHDT and CDR2 YYEEEE come from the germline V gene. The CDR3 runs to 15 residues. After removal of 9 bases from V and 7 bases from J, the junction contained 16 bases not matched to a gene. The DNA for the CDR3 is TGTGCCACCAAAACTGAGGCAGCGGGATGGAATGAGCAGTTCTTC. Protein: CATKTEAAGWNEQFF.

This chain links TRBV28 with TRBJ2-5; 7 positions agree with TRBD1. The DNA matches TRBJ2-7 better at its end, which makes the J call doubtful. The CDR3 covers 13 residues. Per germline, CDR1 MDHEN and CDR2 SYDVKM. The CDR3 sequence is CASSARGPYEQYF. The DNA of the CDR3 is TGTGCCAGCAGTGCGAGGGGGCCCTACGAGCAGTACTTC.

The CDR3 bases are TGCAGCGTTCGTGGCAAGAACACCGGGGAGCTGTTTTTT. This gives the protein CSVRGKNTGELFF. The chain recombines TRBV29-1 with TRBJ2-2, with no clear D. The germline CDR1 and CDR2 sequences are SQVTM and ANQGSEA. The CDR3 consists of 13 residues. V was clipped by 5 bases and J by 1 base, with 8 bases between them.

The chain links TRBV10-2 to TRBJ2-5, with 8 bases matching TRBD2. V was clipped by 7 bases and J by 5 bases; unmatched bases: 15. Germline lookup yields CDR1 WSHSY and CDR2 SAAADI. There are 16 residues in the CDR3. This CDR3 is CASTGGQVLRRETQYF. CDR3 DNA: TGCGCCAGCACGGGGGGGCAGGTACTTCGAAGGGAGACCCAGTACTTC.

The gene calls are TRBV9 and TRBJ2-1, with 11 positions matching TRBD2. This CDR3 region has 14 residues. CDR1 is SGDLS, CDR2 YYNGEE, per germline. V shed 0 bases and J 12 bases; nucleotides not matched to a gene: 5. Here the CDR3 reads CASSVVTSGEGQFF. The DNA of the CDR3 is TGTGCCAGCAGCGTAGTGACTAGCGGGGAAGGGCAGTTCTTC.

V is TRBV29-1 and J is TRBJ2-3, with a possible D match to TRBD2 (5 bases). The CDR3 is 14 amino acids. Germline V gene sequence: CDR1 SQVTM, CDR2 ANQGSEA. V was shortened by 6 bases and J by 2 bases, with 15 bases between the two germline ends. CDR3 sequence reads: CSVGVPGLTDTQYF. As DNA, the CDR3 is TGCAGCGTCGGCGTCCCAGGACTCACAGATACGCAGTATTTT.

The V call is TRBV11-2, the J call TRBJ2-1; possible D gene TRBD2, 7 bases. CDR1 SGHAT and CDR2 FQNNGV come from the germline V gene. Trimming pared 3 bases from V and 4 bases from J, leaving 19 bases between. The CDR3 runs 17 residues. DNA of the CDR3: TGTGCCAGCAGCTTCGATGTGGCGGGGGCTTTTTACAATGAGCAGTTCTTC. Translated, it gives CASSFDVAGAFYNEQFF. Supplemented by reference TRBV11-2 and TRBJ2-1, the full variable domain reads EAGVAQSPRYKIIEKRQSVAFWCNPISGHATLYWYQQILGQGPKLLIQFQNNGVVDDSQLPKDRFSAERLKGVDSTLKIQPAKLEDSAVYLCASSFDVAGAFYNEQFFGPGTRLTVL.

The genes are TRBV6-4 and TRBJ2-1; 9 bases match TRBD2. Per germline, CDR1 MRHNA and CDR2 SNTAGT. V was pared by 4 bases and J by 9 bases, with 4 bases of the junction left unmatched. The CDR3 covers 13 residues. The CDR3 loop reads CASSVVAGAEQFF. The DNA of the CDR3 is TGTGCCAGCAGTGTCGTAGCGGGGGCTGAGCAGTTCTTC.

About this clone itself: The same CDR3 arises from other DNA sequences in this sample as well. The J gene is TRBJ2-7, the V gene TRBV5-1, with 9 bases matching TRBD1. The germline CDR1 and CDR2 sequences are SGHRS and YFSETQ. The junction had 2 bases not matched to a gene; V was cut back by 4 bases and J by 3 bases. The CDR3 consists of 13 residues. The CDR3 sequence is CASSLDRGYEQYF. In DNA, the CDR3 is TGCGCCAGCAGCCTGGACAGGGGCTACGAGCAGTACTTC.

The rearrangement links TRBV5-4 to TRBJ2-1; no firm D call. The CDR3 totals 15 residues. Trimming shortened V by 1 base and J by 9 bases, and 17 bases separated the two germline ends. Germline lookup yields CDR1 SGHNT and CDR2 YYREEE (reference sequence). The CDR3 DNA reads as TGTGCCAGCAGCTTGCCGCTTCCGAACCACGGTGAGCAGTTCTTC. This sequence encodes CASSLPLPNHGEQFF.

V usage is TRBV19 and J usage is TRBJ2-2; 7 nucleotides agree with TRBD1. V lost 7 bases and J lost 4; bases outside the gene matches: 3. The CDR3 covers 13 residues. The V gene's germline CDR1 is LNHDA and CDR2 SQIVND (reference sequence). CDR3 protein: CASTRQGTGELFF. The CDR3, as DNA: TGTGCCAGTACCCGACAGGGCACCGGGGAGCTGTTTTTT.

The chain recombines TRBV5-4 with TRBJ2-5, with TRBD2 identical over 12 bases. The CDR3 is made up of 16 amino acids. With V trimmed by 0 bases and J by 5 bases, 5 bases remained unmatched. Germline loops: CDR1 SGHNT, CDR2 YYREEE (reference sequence). The CDR3 protein is CASSLATSGGRETQYF. The CDR3 nucleotides read TGTGCCAGCAGCTTGGCGACTAGCGGGGGCAGGGAGACCCAGTACTTC.

J is TRBJ2-5 and V is TRBV5-6, with no clear D. V shed 0 bases and J shed 11 bases, with 20 bases lying between them. From germline, CDR1 is SGHDT and CDR2 YYEEEE. The CDR3 totals 15 residues. The CDR3 DNA reads TGTGCCAGCAGCTTGGGGGTTCGGCTAATCGAGGAGCAGTACTTC. Its translation: CASSLGVRLIEEQYF.

This rearrangement joins TRBV6-1 to TRBJ2-5; no definite D call. This CDR3 comprises 14 residues. The V end lost 5 bases, the J end lost 6 bases, and 16 bases lay between the germline ends. The germline V gene has CDR1 MNHNS and CDR2 SASEGT. CDR3 sequence: CASSQYFTGQTQYF. The CDR3 DNA is TGTGCCAGCAGTCAGTACTTTACTGGGCAGACCCAGTACTTC.

The chain couples TRBV9 to TRBJ2-5; 8 bases are a match to TRBD1. Germline assignment: CDR1 SGDLS and CDR2 YYNGEE. The trim removed 4 bases at V and 1 base at J, leaving 3 bases unmatched. The CDR3 contains 14 residues. The CDR3: CASSPGTGQETQYF. The DNA of the CDR3 is TGTGCCAGCAGCCCCGGGACAGGCCAAGAGACCCAGTACTTC.

A few counts support this clone. CDR3 in DNA: TGCGCCAGCAGCCAAGGTGTAGACAGGGTGAGAAGCACTGAAGCTTTCTTT. Encoded protein: CASSQGVDRVRSTEAFF. The rearrangement uses TRBV4-1 and TRBJ1-1; 7 nucleotides match TRBD1. The CDR3 runs to 17 residues. The germline CDR1 and CDR2 sequences are MGHRA and YSYEKL. V shed 1 base, J shed 4 bases, and the junction held 12 bases outside the gene matches.